This TCR beta chain was observed in a study of cytomegalovirus exposure and HLA in healthy donors. In regard to this clone: As yet, its antigen is unknown.

PCR amplification relied on 60 Vbeta primers (plus 13 Jbeta primers). This table comes from immunoSEQ multiplex PCR, and its TCRdb copy is limited to in-frame clones, with some not included. The profile shows roughly 180,000 clones, around four fifths of them singletons. Overall study results and limits: Cytomegalovirus status was reportedly diagnosed by the classifier with high sensitivity and specificity. Researchers reported from a later analysis that most CMV-associated TCR beta chains appeared HLA-restricted.

The sample was PBMCs. The receptor was derived from a woman aged 50 to 60 in good health and CMV-seropositive.

This chain's CDR3 is CASSPQRGYRANTEAFF. The CDR3 DNA sequence: TGTGCCAGCTCACCACAGAGAGGCTACAGGGCGAACACTGAAGCTTTCTTT. The chain is built from TRBV18 and TRBJ1-1; D possibly corresponds to TRBD1 (6 bases). Germline CDR1 is KGHSH and CDR2 is LQKENI. V was clipped by 1 base and J by 1 base, with 16 bases between them. CDR3 length: 17 residues. Full variable domain (remainder filled in from reference TRBV18 and TRBJ1-1): NAGVMQNPRHLVRRRGQEARLRCSPMKGHSHVYWYRQLPEEGLKFMVYLQKENIIDESGMPKERFSAEFPKEGPSILRIQQVVRGDSAAYFCASSPQRGYRANTEAFFGQGTRLTVV.